A single sample gave rise to the 8 T cell receptor beta chains below, sequenced in a study of response to subunit inactivated influenza vaccine. TCRdb reanalysed the RT-PCR reads using MiXCR and keeps one entry per CDR3 protein. The sample contains approximately 500,000 distinct CDR3 sequences, over 10% of which appear only once. The material sequenced was PBMCs from blood, taken roughly 6 weeks after vaccination. Receptor source: a man aged 45-60 years who received an inactivated influenza vaccine.

The chain recombines TRBV6-1 with TRBJ1-2, with 8 bases matching TRBD1. The CDR3 loop spans 15 amino acids. Trimming removed 5 bases from V and 0 bases from J; junction bases left unmatched: 5. Germline CDR1 MNHNS, CDR2 SASEGT. Written as DNA, the CDR3 is TGTGCCAGCAGTACACGGACAGGGACTAACTATGGCTACACCTTC. It is translated as CASSTRTGTNYGYTF.

The J gene is TRBJ2-7, the V gene TRBV27; the D is unclear. Trimming stripped 5 bases from V and 0 bases from J, with 8 bases between. CDR1 is MNHEY, CDR2 SMNVEV, per germline (reference sequence). The CDR3 runs to 13 residues. The CDR3 loop is CASSPLPSYEQYF. CDR3 nucleotide sequence: TGTGCCAGCAGTCCGTTGCCCTCCTACGAGCAGTACTTC.

The CDR3 here is CASSQVLRNTSYEQYF. The CDR3 DNA follows: TGTGCCAGCAGCCAAGTCCTGAGGAATACATCCTACGAGCAGTACTTC. V is TRBV3-1 and J is TRBJ2-7; D is unclear. The CDR3 has 16 residues. The V end lost 1 base, the J end lost 1 base, and 14 bases lay between the germline ends. CDR1 is LGHDT and CDR2 is YNNKEL in the germline V gene (reference sequence).

This chain uses TRBV7-2 with TRBJ2-7; D may correspond to TRBD1 or TRBD2 (5 bases each). V was cut by 5 bases and J by 4 bases, with 18 bases left in between. Per the germline V gene, CDR1 is SGHTA and CDR2 is FQGNSA. CDR3 length equals 15 residues. CDR3 sequence reads: CASSRDGRSGYEQYF. CDR3 nucleotides: TGTGCCAGCAGCCGGGACGGCAGATCTGGATACGAGCAGTACTTC.

This clonotype was seen ten or more times. The rearrangement links TRBV20-1 to TRBJ2-3; TRBD2 might be the D (7 bases). Germline V CDR1 and CDR2: DFQATT, SNEGSKA (reference sequence). The V end lost 6 bases, the J end lost 1 base, and 14 bases lay between the germline ends. This CDR3 spans 14 amino acids. The CDR3 loop reads CSAPRGGRTDTQYF. The CDR3 bases are TGCAGTGCCCCTAGGGGGGGACGCACAGATACGCAGTATTTT.

The chain uses TRBV7-2 and TRBJ2-2; D not resolved. The germline CDR1 and CDR2 sequences are SGHTA and FQGNSA. The V gene lost 2 bases and the J gene lost 10 bases, with 8 bases spanning the gap. The CDR3 has 12 residues. This CDR3 reads CASSLRLAELFF. Written as DNA, the CDR3 is TGTGCCAGCAGCTTAAGACTTGCGGAGCTGTTTTTT.

This clonotype came up a few times. The chain carries TRBV20-1 and TRBJ1-5; 9 bases are shared with TRBD1. Germline loops: CDR1 DFQATT, CDR2 SNEGSKA (reference sequence). Unmatched junction bases numbered 10, after V lost 4 bases and J lost 3 bases. The CDR3 runs to 16 residues. DNA of the CDR3: TGCAGTGCTAATAAGGCTGGGACAGGGAACAATCAGCCCCAGCATTTT. Translation gives CSANKAGTGNNQPQHF.

In DNA, the CDR3 is TGCGCCAGCAGCCAATTTAGACAGGGAGGAACCAATCAGCCCCAGCATTTT. Encoded protein: CASSQFRQGGTNQPQHF. The gene calls are TRBV4-1 and TRBJ1-5, with TRBD1 matching over 7 bases. The CDR3 consists of 17 residues. J gave up 3 bases and V 2 bases, and 10 bases lay outside the gene matches. CDR1 and CDR2 from the germline V gene are MGHRA and YSYEKL.